This T cell receptor beta chain was identified in a study of blood T cells in healthy people across ages. The second PCR ran roughly 6 to 11 cycles with a sample-barcoded 5' primer and J-beta primers. Every sample gave at least 3 million paired-end reads containing CDR3. TCRdb itself ran the 5' RACE reads through MiXCR, one entry per CDR3 protein. The sample lists about 1 million distinct CDR3 sequences; over 35% were seen once. Germline CDR1 DFQATT, CDR2 SNEGSKA (reference sequence). There are 11 residues in the CDR3. Trimming removed 8 bases at V and 4 bases at J, with 9 bases between. This clonotype was counted a few times. Its antigen is as yet unknown. Study results and limitations: Both naive CD4+ cell counts and diversity were greater in long-lived donors than in aged donors. Estimates of total diversity, which came from one million sequenced T cells, were considered to be underestimates.

The rearrangement uses TRBV20-1 and TRBJ2-1; D is unresolved. The origin of this receptor is a woman between 55 and 75 years old in good health. Sequenced sample: blood. CDR3 DNA sequence: TGCAGTACCTTACGGTACAATGAGCAGTTCTTC. Its protein is CSTLRYNEQFF.